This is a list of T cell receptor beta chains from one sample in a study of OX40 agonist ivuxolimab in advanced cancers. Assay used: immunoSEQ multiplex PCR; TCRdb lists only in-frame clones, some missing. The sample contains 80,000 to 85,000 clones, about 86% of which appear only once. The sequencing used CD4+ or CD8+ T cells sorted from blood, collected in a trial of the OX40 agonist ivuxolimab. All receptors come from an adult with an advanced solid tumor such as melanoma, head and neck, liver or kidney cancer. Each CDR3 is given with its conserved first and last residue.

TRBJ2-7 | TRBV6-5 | CASSYSGGSSYEQYF
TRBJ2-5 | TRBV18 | CASSPGQGVETQYF
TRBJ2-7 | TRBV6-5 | CASSYFREPSYEQYF
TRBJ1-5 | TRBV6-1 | CASSEVGNQPQHF
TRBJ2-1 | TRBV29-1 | CSVETGRGGYNEQFF
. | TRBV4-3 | CASSQDVAGGSYNEQFF
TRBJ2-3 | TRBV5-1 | CASSFSGGQDTQYF
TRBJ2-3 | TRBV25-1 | CASSDSIGATDTQYF
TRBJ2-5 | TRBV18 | CASSPTFQETQYF
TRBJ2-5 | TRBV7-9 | CASSVGLAGDETQYF
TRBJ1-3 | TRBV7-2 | CASTLSSGNTIYF
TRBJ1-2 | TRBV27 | CASSLSAVTGPYGYTF
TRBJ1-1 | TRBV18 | CASSRDGNTEAFF
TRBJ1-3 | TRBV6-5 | CASSRQGSGNTIYF
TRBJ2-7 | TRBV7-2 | CASSLVAQTIRSYEQYF
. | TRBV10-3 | CAISGARYEQYF
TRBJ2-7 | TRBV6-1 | CASTGTRPSYEQYF
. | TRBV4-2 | CASSQEGSRNEQYF
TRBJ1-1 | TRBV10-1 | CASSESQGNTEAFF
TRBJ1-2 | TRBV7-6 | CASSPEHRGRGYGYTF
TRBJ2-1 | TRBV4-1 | CASSQEGRPSTYNEQFF
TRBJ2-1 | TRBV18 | CASSRNDLGQSYNEQFF
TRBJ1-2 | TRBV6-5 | CASSYSTTDGYTF
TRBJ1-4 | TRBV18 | CASRQSNEKLFF
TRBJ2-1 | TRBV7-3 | CASSLVGGALSNEQFF